This is a list of T cell receptor beta chains from one sample in a study of blood T cell repertoires in COVID-19. TCRdb's table, derived via immunoSEQ multiplex PCR, lists solely in-frame clones and lacks some. This sample has some 41,000 clones, with 90% to 95% found just once. Sequences were obtained from peripheral blood. The source is a human donor in a cohort sampled during active COVID-19. Each CDR3 is given with its conserved first and last residue. Fields, in order: clone size, V gene, D gene, J gene, CDR3 length, CDR3 DNA, CDR3 protein. A D gene is named only where the DNA matches it firmly. Only some rows state a clone size, as once, few, many or a class for expanded clones.

size: -; V: TRBV14; D: TRBD2; J: TRBJ2-3; length: 16; DNA: TGTGCCAGCAGCTTCGGACTAGCGGTCTTCACAGATACGCAGTATTTT; CDR3: CASSFGLAVFTDTQYF
size: -; V: TRBV5-8; D: TRBD2; J: TRBJ2-3; length: 13; DNA: TGTGCCAGCACCGCGGGAGTTACAGATACGCAGTATTTT; CDR3: CASTAGVTDTQYF
size: once; V: TRBV9; D: TRBD1; J: TRBJ1-2; length: 12; DNA: TGTGCCAGCAGCGAGACAGGGTGGGGCTACACCTTC; CDR3: CASSETGWGYTF
size: once; V: TRBV4-1; D: TRBD2; J: TRBJ2-1; length: 17; DNA: TGCGCCAGCAGCCGGTCTAGCGGGGGGGCATTTTTAAATGAGCAGTTCTTC; CDR3: CASSRSSGGAFLNEQFF
size: -; V: TRBV6-1; D: TRBD1; J: TRBJ1-2; length: 13; DNA: TGTGCCAGCAGTGAAGGACAGGGGAGTGGCTACACCTTC; CDR3: CASSEGQGSGYTF
size: once; V: TRBV4-2; D: -; J: TRBJ2-7; length: 15; DNA: TGTGCCAGCAGCCAAGCGACAGGTGACTCCTACGAGCAGTACTTC; CDR3: CASSQATGDSYEQYF
size: -; V: TRBV4-2; D: -; J: TRBJ2-7; length: 14; DNA: TGTGCCAGCAGCGAGCCGCGGGCCAGCTACGAGCAGTACTTC; CDR3: CASSEPRASYEQYF
size: few; V: TRBV4-3; D: -; J: TRBJ1-3; length: 15; DNA: TGCGCCAGCAGCCAAGACGGTGTTTTTACAAACACCATATATTTT; CDR3: CASSQDGVFTNTIYF
size: -; V: TRBV30; D: TRBD1; J: TRBJ2-7; length: 13; DNA: TGTGCCTTGGTTGGGACAGGGGTTTACGAGCAGTACTTC; CDR3: CALVGTGVYEQYF
size: -; V: TRBV6-2/TRBV6-3; D: TRBD2; J: TRBJ2-7; length: 15; DNA: TGTGCCAGCAGCGATGCCGGGACTAGCGCCTACGAGCAGTACTTC; CDR3: CASSDAGTSAYEQYF
size: -; V: TRBV5-6; D: -; J: TRBJ2-3; length: 14; DNA: TGTGCCAGCGCGCGGCTCTCTAGCACAGATACGCAGTATTTT; CDR3: CASARLSSTDTQYF
size: -; V: TRBV2; D: TRBD2; J: TRBJ2-1; length: 17; DNA: TGTGCCAGCCCTGCCAGGCGGGAGTATTCTGGATACAATGAGCAGTTCTTC; CDR3: CASPARREYSGYNEQFF
size: -; V: TRBV5-1; D: TRBD1; J: TRBJ2-3; length: 16; DNA: TGCGCCAGCAGCTTGGGGGACAGGGGGTCCGCAGATACGCAGTATTTT; CDR3: CASSLGDRGSADTQYF
size: -; V: TRBV7-6; D: -; J: TRBJ2-5; length: 15; DNA: TGTGCCAGCAGCTTAGGGGCAGGACATATGGAGACCCAGTACTTC; CDR3: CASSLGAGHMETQYF
size: -; V: TRBV7-2; D: -; J: TRBJ2-2; length: 17; DNA: TGTGCCAGCAGCCTAAATAAAGCGTCGTTGAACACCGGGGAGCTGTTTTTT; CDR3: CASSLNKASLNTGELFF
size: -; V: TRBV6-6; D: -; J: TRBJ1-3; length: 13; DNA: TGTGCCAGCAGCCCAGGCTTTGGAAACACCATATATTTT; CDR3: CASSPGFGNTIYF
size: few; V: TRBV5-5; D: -; J: TRBJ2-7; length: 14; DNA: TGTGCCAGCAGCTTGGACCTATCCTCCTACGAGCAGTACTTC; CDR3: CASSLDLSSYEQYF
size: -; V: TRBV5-6; D: TRBD1; J: TRBJ1-6; length: 14; DNA: TGTGCCAGCAGCAGGACAGGGAATAATTCACCCCTCCACTTT; CDR3: CASSRTGNNSPLHF
size: -; V: TRBV14; D: TRBD1; J: TRBJ2-2; length: 18; DNA: TGTGCCAGCAGCCGAGGGACAGGGGTAGCCCTGAACACCGGGGAGCTGTTTTTT; CDR3: CASSRGTGVALNTGELFF
size: -; V: TRBV6-4; D: -; J: TRBJ1-5; length: 14; DNA: TGTGCCAGCAAGCGGGCAGGGCGGAATCAGCCCCAGCATTTT; CDR3: CASKRAGRNQPQHF
size: -; V: TRBV5-1; D: TRBD1; J: TRBJ1-4; length: 18; DNA: TGCGCCAGCAGCTTGGTCGGCGACAGGGGCAGGTGGAGTGAAAAACTGTTTTTT; CDR3: CASSLVGDRGRWSEKLFF
size: -; V: TRBV7-8; D: TRBD1; J: TRBJ2-3; length: 16; DNA: TGTGCCAGCAGCCGGAGACGGGACAGGAGCACAGATACGCAGTATTTT; CDR3: CASSRRRDRSTDTQYF
size: -; V: TRBV9; D: -; J: TRBJ2-3; length: 16; DNA: TGTGCCAGCAGCGTAGCCTCCAGGGGAGGCACAGATACGCAGTATTTT; CDR3: CASSVASRGGTDTQYF
size: -; V: TRBV19; D: -; J: TRBJ1-2; length: 14; DNA: TGTGCCAGTAGTCCCGCGGCGGGCGTATATGGCTACACCTTC; CDR3: CASSPAAGVYGYTF
size: -; V: TRBV4-2; D: -; J: TRBJ2-7; length: 15; DNA: TGTGCCAGCAGCCAAGTGTATTCTGTTGCCTACGAGCAGTACTTC; CDR3: CASSQVYSVAYEQYF
size: -; V: TRBV4-1; D: TRBD2; J: TRBJ2-1; length: 22; DNA: TGCGCCAGCAGCCAAGAGTCCCGGAATAGCGGGAGATTCAATTCCGCCTACAATGAGCAGTTCTTC; CDR3: CASSQESRNSGRFNSAYNEQFF
size: -; V: TRBV5-6; D: TRBD1; J: TRBJ1-1; length: 17; DNA: TGTGCCAGCAGCTATCCCGTTAGGACAGGGCGGGACACTGAAGCTTTCTTT; CDR3: CASSYPVRTGRDTEAFF
size: -; V: TRBV4-1; D: -; J: TRBJ1-5; length: 15; DNA: TGCGCCAGCAGCCAAGTCCCGGGTCCGGGGCAGCCCCAGCATTTT; CDR3: CASSQVPGPGQPQHF
size: -; V: TRBV6-5; D: TRBD1; J: TRBJ1-2; length: 15; DNA: TGTGCCAGCAGCCCAAATACCGGGACAGCCTATGGCTACACCTTC; CDR3: CASSPNTGTAYGYTF
size: -; V: TRBV7-2; D: TRBD1; J: TRBJ1-1; length: 14; DNA: TGTGCCAGCAGCTCCCAGGGGGCCCAACGTCACCTTTTTTTT; CDR3: CASSSQGAQRHLFF
size: -; V: TRBV7-3; D: TRBD2; J: TRBJ2-5; length: 14; DNA: TGTGCCAGCAGCCCCGGACTAGCGGAAGAGACCCAGTACTTC; CDR3: CASSPGLAEETQYF
size: -; V: TRBV5-8; D: TRBD1; J: TRBJ2-7; length: 14; DNA: TGTGCCAGCAGCCAGCGGGACAGGGTCTACGAGCAGTACTTC; CDR3: CASSQRDRVYEQYF
size: few; V: TRBV7-8; D: -; J: TRBJ2-1; length: 14; DNA: TGTGCCAGCAGAGCGGGTGGGTCCTACAATGAGCAGTTCTTC; CDR3: CASRAGGSYNEQFF
size: -; V: TRBV9; D: -; J: TRBJ2-7; length: 15; DNA: TGTGCCAGCAGCGTAGGCGGGCGAAGCTCCTACGAGCAGTACTTC; CDR3: CASSVGGRSSYEQYF
size: -; V: TRBV7-9; D: TRBD1; J: TRBJ2-5; length: 16; DNA: TGTGCCAGCAGCTTAGCATATGGACAGGGGGAAGAGACCCAGTACTTC; CDR3: CASSLAYGQGEETQYF
size: few; V: TRBV9; D: -; J: TRBJ1-1; length: 15; DNA: TGTGCCAGCAGCGTAGAAAGGAGTATGAACACTGAAGCTTTCTTT; CDR3: CASSVERSMNTEAFF
size: once; V: TRBV7-2; D: TRBD1; J: TRBJ1-6; length: 16; DNA: TGTGCCAGCAGCCTCCGAGGGGGCTATGGTAATTCACCCCTCCACTTT; CDR3: CASSLRGGYGNSPLHF
size: -; V: TRBV13; D: -; J: TRBJ2-3; length: 16; DNA: TGTGCCAGCAGCTCGCCGGGACTCTCTAACACAGATACGCAGTATTTT; CDR3: CASSSPGLSNTDTQYF
size: -; V: TRBV12-3/TRBV12-4; D: TRBD1; J: TRBJ2-7; length: 13; DNA: TGTGCCAGCAGAACGACAGGGTTCTACGAGCAGTACTTC; CDR3: CASRTTGFYEQYF
size: once; V: TRBV11-3; D: -; J: TRBJ2-3; length: 14; DNA: TGTGCCAGCACCCCGGCGAGACAAGACGATACGCAGTATTTT; CDR3: CASTPARQDDTQYF
size: -; V: TRBV6-5; D: -; J: TRBJ2-5; length: 15; DNA: TGTGCCAGCAGTTATTCTTTGGGGAGAGGCGAGACCCAGTACTTC; CDR3: CASSYSLGRGETQYF
size: -; V: TRBV5-4; D: -; J: TRBJ1-1; length: 14; DNA: TGTGCCAGTAAACTACCGGGGAGGGACACTGAAGCTTTCTTT; CDR3: CASKLPGRDTEAFF
size: -; V: TRBV4-2; D: -; J: TRBJ1-3; length: 18; DNA: TGTGCCAGCAGCCAAGAACTTTCGACCGGGAACTCTGGAAACACCATATATTTT; CDR3: CASSQELSTGNSGNTIYF
size: -; V: TRBV7-2; D: -; J: TRBJ2-1; length: 15; DNA: TGTGCCAGCAGCCCTCTATGGGGGACTTACAATGAGCAGTTCTTC; CDR3: CASSPLWGTYNEQFF